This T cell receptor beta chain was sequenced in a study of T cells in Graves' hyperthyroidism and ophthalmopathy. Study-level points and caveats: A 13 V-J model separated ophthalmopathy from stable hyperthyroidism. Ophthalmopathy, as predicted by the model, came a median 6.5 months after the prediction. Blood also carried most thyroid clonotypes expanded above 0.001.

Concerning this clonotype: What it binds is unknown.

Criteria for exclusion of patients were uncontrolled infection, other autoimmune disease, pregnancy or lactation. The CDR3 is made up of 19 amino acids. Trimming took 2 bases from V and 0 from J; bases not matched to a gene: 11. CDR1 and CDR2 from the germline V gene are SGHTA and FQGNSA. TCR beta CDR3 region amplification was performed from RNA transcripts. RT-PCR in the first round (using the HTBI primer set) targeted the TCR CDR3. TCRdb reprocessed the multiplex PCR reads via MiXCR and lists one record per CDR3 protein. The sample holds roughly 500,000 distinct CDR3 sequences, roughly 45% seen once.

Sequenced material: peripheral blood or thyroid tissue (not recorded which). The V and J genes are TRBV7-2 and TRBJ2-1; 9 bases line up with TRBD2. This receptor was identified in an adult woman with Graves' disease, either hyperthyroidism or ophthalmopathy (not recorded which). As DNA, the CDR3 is TGTGCCAGCAGCTTATGGTTAGGAGCGGGGGGCAGCTCCTACAATGAGCAGTTCTTC. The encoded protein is CASSLWLGAGGSSYNEQFF.